Shown below are 29 T cell receptor beta chains from a single sample sequenced in a study of blood T cell repertoires in COVID-19. TCRdb keeps only in-frame clones here, not all; method: immunoSEQ multiplex PCR. The table lists hundreds of thousands of clones, 75% to 90% of them singletons. The specimen sequenced was PBMCs or T cells enriched from blood (not recorded which). The receptors were sampled from a woman aged 30 to 39 who had been exposed to COVID-19.

V and J are TRBV7-9 and TRBJ1-3, with 8 bases lining up with TRBD1. V gave up 5 bases and J gave up 4 bases; unmatched junction bases: 4. Germline assignment: CDR1 SEHNR and CDR2 FQNEAQ (reference sequence). The CDR3 covers 14 residues. CDR3: CASSTDRAGNTIYF. For the CDR3, the DNA is TGTGCCAGCAGCACGGACAGGGCGGGAAACACCATATATTTT.

The rearrangement uses TRBV5-1 and TRBJ2-7; D gene ambiguous. This CDR3 spans 11 amino acids. Looked up from germline, CDR1 is SGHRS and CDR2 is YFSETQ. Trimming left V 3 bases short and J 3 bases short, with 4 bases between. The CDR3: CASSSNYEQYF. The CDR3 bases are TGCGCCAGCAGCTCAAACTACGAGCAGTACTTC. Looking up the rest from reference TRBV5-1 and TRBJ2-7 gives the full variable domain: KAGVTQTPRYLIKTRGQQVTLSCSPISGHRSVSWYQQTPGQGLQFLFEYFSETQRNKGNFPGRFSGRQFSNSRSEMNVSTLELGDSALYLCASSSNYEQYFGPGTRLTVT.

The chain couples TRBV6-5 to TRBJ1-6; D ambiguous. The V gene's germline CDR1 is MNHEY and CDR2 SVGAGI. V was cut by 7 bases and J by 4 bases, with 14 bases left in between. The CDR3 has 15 residues. CDR3 protein: CASTRDTVYNSPLHF. Written as DNA, the CDR3 is TGTGCCAGCACTCGAGATACGGTTTATAATTCACCCCTCCACTTT.

This clone was seen a single time. The chain has TRBV2 and TRBJ1-5; D unresolved. Germline V gene sequence: CDR1 SNHLY, CDR2 FYNNEI. V gave up 8 bases and J gave up 2 bases, with 10 bases separating them. The CDR3 consists of 13 residues. Written as DNA, the CDR3 is TGTGCCAGCCAGTTTGATCGCAATCAGCCCCAGCATTTT. This encodes CASQFDRNQPQHF.

This chain uses TRBV28 with TRBJ1-5; D is undetermined. CDR3 length: 15 amino acids. V lost 2 bases and J lost 4, with 12 bases in between. Germline V gene data show CDR1 as MDHEN and CDR2 as SYDVKM. DNA for the CDR3: TGTGCCAGCAGTTTAAGGGAGGGCAGAAATCAGCCCCAGCATTTT. Protein sequence: CASSLREGRNQPQHF.

The chain joins TRBV5-1 to TRBJ1-1, with D perhaps matching TRBD1 (5 bases). CDR1 SGHRS and CDR2 YFSETQ come from the germline V gene. CDR3 length: 16 amino acids. The V and J ends lost 4 bases and 3 bases respectively, with 19 bases between them. CDR3 in DNA: TGCGCCAGCAGCCGGGACCCTTCGGGGGGGTACACTGAAGCTTTCTTT. It yields the protein CASSRDPSGGYTEAFF.

V usage is TRBV5-1 and J usage is TRBJ2-1; TRBD2 aligns across 15 bases. The ends lost 3 bases at V and 5 bases at J; junction bases unmatched: 3. The CDR3 is 16 residues long. The germline gives CDR1 SGHRS, CDR2 YFSETQ. CDR3 protein: CASSSGLAGGHNEQFF. The CDR3, as DNA: TGCGCCAGCAGCTCTGGACTAGCGGGAGGGCACAATGAGCAGTTCTTC.

CDR3 DNA: TGCGCCAGCAGCTTGACTCTAGGGGGTACGCAGTATTTT. Amino acid sequence: CASSLTLGGTQYF. The gene calls are TRBV5-1 and TRBJ2-3, with a possible D match to TRBD1 (6 bases). Per the germline V gene, CDR1 is SGHRS and CDR2 is YFSETQ. V dropped 1 base and J dropped 8 bases, with 11 bases sitting between them. The CDR3 spans 13 residues. The whole variable domain, remainder taken from reference TRBV5-1 and TRBJ2-3, is KAGVTQTPRYLIKTRGQQVTLSCSPISGHRSVSWYQQTPGQGLQFLFEYFSETQRNKGNFPGRFSGRQFSNSRSEMNVSTLELGDSALYLCASSLTLGGTQYFGPGTRLTVL.

This clone was picked up a small number of times. The chain employs TRBV4-2 and TRBJ1-4, with D maybe TRBD1 (5 bases). Germline CDR1 is LGHNA and CDR2 is YNFKEQ. The V and J ends lost 0 bases and 4 bases respectively, with 9 bases between them. The CDR3 is made up of 15 amino acids. CDR3 nucleotides: TGTGCCAGCAGCCAAGATAGGGGAAGTAATGAAAAACTGTTTTTT. This translates into CASSQDRGSNEKLFF.

This clone was observed once. This chain links TRBV5-4 with TRBJ1-2, with D possibly being TRBD1 (6 bases). The CDR3 runs to 16 residues. Trimming removed 0 bases at V and 8 bases at J, with 20 bases between. The germline gives CDR1 SGHNT, CDR2 YYREEE (reference sequence). CDR3 sequence: CASSLVGGTLLQGYTF. CDR3 DNA: TGTGCCAGCAGCTTGGTGGGAGGGACACTCCTACAAGGCTACACCTTC. Full variable domain (outside the CDR3, taken from reference TRBV5-4 and TRBJ1-2): ETGVTQSPTHLIKTRGQQVTLRCSSQSGHNTVSWYQQALGQGPQFIFQYYREEENGRGNFPPRFSGLQFPNYSSELNVNALELDDSALYLCASSLVGGTLLQGYTFGSGTRLTVV.

The chain employs TRBV9 and TRBJ1-6; D call uncertain. The CDR3 has 14 amino acids. CDR1 is SGDLS and CDR2 is YYNGEE in the germline V gene. The V end was cut by 2 bases, the J end by 5 bases, with 8 bases between. CDR3 region: CASSVQYNNSPLHF. CDR3 nucleotide sequence: TGTGCCAGCAGCGTCCAGTATAATAATTCACCCCTCCACTTT.

The V gene is TRBV5-1, the J gene TRBJ2-7; no clear D gene. The CDR3 totals 14 residues. Per germline, CDR1 SGHRS and CDR2 YFSETQ. The germline V and J ends were trimmed by 4 bases and 5 bases, with 16 bases remaining between them. CDR3 in amino acids: CASSPHKAANEQYF. CDR3 nucleotide sequence: TGCGCCAGCAGCCCACACAAGGCGGCCAACGAGCAGTACTTC. The whole variable domain, filled in from reference TRBV5-1 and TRBJ2-7, reads KAGVTQTPRYLIKTRGQQVTLSCSPISGHRSVSWYQQTPGQGLQFLFEYFSETQRNKGNFPGRFSGRQFSNSRSEMNVSTLELGDSALYLCASSPHKAANEQYFGPGTRLTVT.

The gene calls are TRBV7-9 and TRBJ1-5; D is undetermined. Per germline, CDR1 SEHNR and CDR2 FQNEAQ (reference sequence). Trimming cost V 5 bases and J 1 base, with 18 bases left between them. This CDR3 region has 17 residues. In DNA, the CDR3 is TGTGCCAGCAGCCAAGACATCGGGGTTACGAGCAATCAGCCCCAGCATTTT. Translated: CASSQDIGVTSNQPQHF.

V and J are TRBV20-1 and TRBJ1-5; D ambiguous. The CDR3 is 11 residues long. Germline lookup yields CDR1 DFQATT and CDR2 SNEGSKA (reference sequence). Trimming took off 7 bases at V and 5 bases at J, with 9 bases between the two ends. The CDR3 is CSVRVDQPQHF. The DNA of the CDR3 is TGCAGTGTACGGGTCGATCAGCCCCAGCATTTT.

This clone was detected once. This chain joins TRBV7-9 and TRBJ1-3; possibly TRBD1 for D (5 bases). Germline assignment: CDR1 SEHNR and CDR2 FQNEAQ (reference sequence). V lost 4 bases to trimming and J lost 0 bases, with 7 bases between them. This CDR3 contains 14 residues. CDR3 sequence reads: CASSSQGSGNTIYF. The CDR3 DNA reads TGTGCCAGCAGCTCCCAGGGCTCTGGAAACACCATATATTTT.

In its sample, this clone was seen a few times. This chain connects TRBV6-2 or TRBV6-3 to TRBJ1-3; D uncertain. Germline V gene sequence: CDR1 MNHEY, CDR2 SVGEGT. V lost 5 bases to trimming and J lost 4 bases, with 9 bases between them. The length of the CDR3 is 13 residues. CDR3 sequence reads: CASSTIAGNTIYF. The DNA of the CDR3 is TGTGCCAGCAGTACCATAGCCGGAAACACCATATATTTT.

The chain carries TRBV19 and TRBJ2-3, with TRBD2 identical over 8 bases. V shed 7 bases and J 5 bases; nucleotides not matched to a gene: 8. The length of the CDR3 is 14 residues. Germline V gene sequence: CDR1 LNHDA, CDR2 SQIVND (reference sequence). The CDR3 spells CASIRGTRGDTQYF. The CDR3 nucleotides are TGTGCCAGTATAAGGGGGACTAGAGGAGATACGCAGTATTTT.

This rearrangement joins TRBV28 to TRBJ1-5; D not certain. The V and J ends lost 1 base and 5 bases respectively, with 12 bases between them. Per the germline V gene, CDR1 is MDHEN and CDR2 is SYDVKM. This CDR3 contains 15 residues. CDR3 sequence (DNA): TGTGCCAGCAGTTTATTGACGGGTTCTCATCAGCCCCAGCATTTT. It yields the protein CASSLLTGSHQPQHF.

This clone has only a few counts. V usage is TRBV25-1 and J usage is TRBJ2-3, with 7 bases lining up with TRBD2. This CDR3 spans 15 amino acids. With 6 bases clipped from V and 4 bases from J, the junction kept 10 bases outside the gene matches. From germline, CDR1 is MGHDK and CDR2 SYGVNS. CDR3 nucleotides: TGTGCCAGCAGCCTTGCGGGAGTACGAGCAGATACGCAGTATTTT. This encodes CASSLAGVRADTQYF.

This rearrangement joins TRBV7-2 to TRBJ1-5, with D perhaps matching TRBD1 (6 bases). Germline CDR1 SGHTA, CDR2 FQGNSA. CDR3 length: 18 residues. V lost 5 bases and J lost 0, with 20 bases in between. The CDR3 reads CASSLNFGQPNSNQPQHF. In DNA, the CDR3 is TGTGCCAGCAGCCTAAACTTTGGACAGCCAAATAGCAATCAGCCCCAGCATTTT.

V and J are TRBV5-1 and TRBJ2-2; 8 nucleotides agree with TRBD1. Per the germline V gene, CDR1 is SGHRS and CDR2 is YFSETQ. V shed 5 bases, J shed 6 bases, and the junction held 9 bases outside the gene matches. The CDR3 is 15 residues long. The CDR3 spells CASSSTGAPAGELFF. The CDR3, as DNA: TGCGCCAGCAGTTCGACAGGGGCGCCGGCCGGGGAGCTGTTTTTT.

Only one count was recorded for this clone. This chain connects TRBV7-9 to TRBJ1-1; D might be TRBD1 (5 bases). The CDR3 covers 15 residues. V lost 5 bases and J 3 bases, leaving 16 bases between the germline ends. Germline V gene lookup returns CDR1 SEHNR and CDR2 FQNEAQ (reference sequence). The CDR3 region has the DNA TGTGCCAGCAGCCACGGGGGACCTAAGGACACTGAAGCTTTCTTT. It is translated as CASSHGGPKDTEAFF.

This clone was observed at least ten times. This chain connects TRBV2 to TRBJ2-1; D is unresolved. V dropped 7 bases and J dropped 4 bases, with 14 bases sitting between them. The CDR3 has 14 residues. Germline CDR1 reads SNHLY; CDR2 reads FYNNEI. The chain's CDR3 is CASIMAVGYNEQFF. CDR3 bases: TGTGCCAGCATTATGGCGGTTGGATACAATGAGCAGTTCTTC.

The chain recombines TRBV7-2 with TRBJ1-2, with D perhaps matching TRBD1 (5 bases). Germline CDR1 is SGHTA and CDR2 is FQGNSA. Trimming cost V 5 bases and J 2 bases, with 9 bases left between them. This CDR3 comprises 13 residues. CDR3 sequence: CASSRQKNYGYTF. The CDR3 DNA follows: TGTGCCAGCAGCAGACAGAAAAACTATGGCTACACCTTC.

V usage is TRBV30 and J usage is TRBJ2-7, with D possibly TRBD1 on 6 matching bases. V lost 6 bases and J lost 1, with 16 bases in between. Germline V gene lookup returns CDR1 GTSNPN and CDR2 SVGIG (reference sequence). The CDR3 extends over 14 amino acids. The CDR3 coding sequence is TGTGCCTGCAGAGGCCGGGACATTTCCTACGAGCAGTACTTC. Its protein is CACRGRDISYEQYF. Supplemented by reference TRBV30 and TRBJ2-7, the full variable domain reads SQTIHQWPATLVQPVGSPLSLECTVEGTSNPNLYWYRQAAGRGLQLLFYSVGIGQISSEVPQNLSASRPQDRQFILSSKKLLLSDSGFYLCACRGRDISYEQYFGPGTRLTVT.

The gene calls are TRBV9 and TRBJ1-3, with D tentatively TRBD1 (6 bases). Germline-derived CDR1 and CDR2 are SGDLS and YYNGEE. The CDR3 length is 18 residues. V was cut by 0 bases and J by 1 base, with 17 bases left in between. CDR3 amino acids: CASSVATGQRGSGNTIYF. In nucleotides, the CDR3 is TGTGCCAGCAGCGTAGCTACGGGACAAAGAGGATCTGGAAACACCATATATTTT.

The table lists this clone with a count of one. The genes are TRBV12-3 or TRBV12-4 and TRBJ1-2, with D uncertain. The V end lost 2 bases, the J end lost 8 bases, and 12 bases lay between the germline ends. The CDR3 spans 13 residues. CDR3 nucleotide sequence: TGTGCCAGCAGTTTAAACAGCTTAAACGGCTACACCTTC. Amino acid sequence: CASSLNSLNGYTF.

The J gene is TRBJ1-2, the V gene TRBV11-2, with TRBD1 identical over 8 bases. V lost 3 bases and J lost 6; bases outside the gene matches: 15. CDR1 and CDR2 (germline): SGHAT, FQNNGV. This CDR3 spans 17 amino acids. Written as DNA, the CDR3 is TGTGCCAGCAGCTTTGATGTAACCGGGACAGGTGCTGATGGCTACACCTTC. Translating it yields CASSFDVTGTGADGYTF.

The chain has TRBV4-1 and TRBJ1-2, with D tentatively TRBD1 (5 bases). The CDR3 spans 15 residues. In germline, CDR1 is MGHRA, CDR2 YSYEKL. Deletions cut 2 bases from V and 8 bases from J, with 18 bases between. CDR3 DNA sequence: TGCGCCAGCAGCCAAATCGCGGGGGGGAAAGGAGGCTACACCTTC. Protein product: CASSQIAGGKGGYTF.